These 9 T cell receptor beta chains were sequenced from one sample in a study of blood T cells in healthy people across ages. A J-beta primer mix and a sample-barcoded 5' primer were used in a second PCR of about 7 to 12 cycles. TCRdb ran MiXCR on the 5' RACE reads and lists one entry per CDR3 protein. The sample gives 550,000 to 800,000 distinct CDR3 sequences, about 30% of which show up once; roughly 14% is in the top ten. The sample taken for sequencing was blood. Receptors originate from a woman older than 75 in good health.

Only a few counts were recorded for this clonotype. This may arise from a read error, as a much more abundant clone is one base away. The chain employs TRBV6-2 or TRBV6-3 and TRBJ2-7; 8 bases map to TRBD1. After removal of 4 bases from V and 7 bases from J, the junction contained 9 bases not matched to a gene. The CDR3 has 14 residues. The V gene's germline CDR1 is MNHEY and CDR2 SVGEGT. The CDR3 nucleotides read TGTGCCAGCAGTTTGACAGGGGAATACAATGAGCAGTACTTC. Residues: CASSLTGEYNEQYF.

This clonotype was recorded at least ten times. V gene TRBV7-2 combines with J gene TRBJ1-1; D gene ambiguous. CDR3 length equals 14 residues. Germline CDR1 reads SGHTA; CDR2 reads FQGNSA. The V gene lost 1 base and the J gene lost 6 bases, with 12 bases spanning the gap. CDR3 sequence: CASSLESTIAEAFF. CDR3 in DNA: TGTGCCAGCAGCTTAGAAAGCACGATAGCTGAAGCTTTCTTT.

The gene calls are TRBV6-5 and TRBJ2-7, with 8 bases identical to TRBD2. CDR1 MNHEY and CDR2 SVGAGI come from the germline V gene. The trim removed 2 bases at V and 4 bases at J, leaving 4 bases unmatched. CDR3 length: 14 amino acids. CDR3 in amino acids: CASSYSSGSYEQYF. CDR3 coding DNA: TGTGCCAGCAGTTACAGCAGCGGGAGTTACGAGCAGTACTTC.

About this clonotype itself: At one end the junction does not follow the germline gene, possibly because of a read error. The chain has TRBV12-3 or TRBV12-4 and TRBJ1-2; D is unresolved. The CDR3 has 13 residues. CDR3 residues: CASSQTTNHGYTF. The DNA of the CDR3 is TGTGCCAGCAGCCAAACAACTAACCATGGCTACACCTTC.

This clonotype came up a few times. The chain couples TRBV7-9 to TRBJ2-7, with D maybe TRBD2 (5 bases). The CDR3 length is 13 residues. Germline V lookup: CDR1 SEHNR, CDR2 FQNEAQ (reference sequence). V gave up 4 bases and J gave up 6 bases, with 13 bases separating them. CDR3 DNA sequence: TGTGCCAGCAGCTGGTCGGACTCTAGCGAGCAGTACTTC. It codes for CASSWSDSSEQYF. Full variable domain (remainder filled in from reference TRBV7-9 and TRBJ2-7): DTGVSQNPRHKITKRGQNVTFRCDPISEHNRLYWYRQTLGQGPEFLTYFQNEAQLEKSRLLSDRFSAERPKGSFSTLEIQRTEQGDSAMYLCASSWSDSSEQYFGPGTRLTVT.

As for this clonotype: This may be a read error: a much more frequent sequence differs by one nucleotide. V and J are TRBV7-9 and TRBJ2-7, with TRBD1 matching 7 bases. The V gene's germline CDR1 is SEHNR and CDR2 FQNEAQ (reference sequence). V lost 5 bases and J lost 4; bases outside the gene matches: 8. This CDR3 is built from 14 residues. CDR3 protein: CASSKGQREYEQYF. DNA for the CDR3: TGTGCCAGCAGCAAGGGACAGAGGGAATACGAGCAGTACTTC.

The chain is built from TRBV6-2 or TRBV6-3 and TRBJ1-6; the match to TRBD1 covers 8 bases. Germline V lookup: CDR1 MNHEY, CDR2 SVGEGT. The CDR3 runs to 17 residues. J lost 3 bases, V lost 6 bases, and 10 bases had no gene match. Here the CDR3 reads CASRIPGQVLYNSPLHF. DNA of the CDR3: TGTGCCAGCAGGATACCGGGACAGGTTCTCTATAATTCACCCCTCCACTTT.

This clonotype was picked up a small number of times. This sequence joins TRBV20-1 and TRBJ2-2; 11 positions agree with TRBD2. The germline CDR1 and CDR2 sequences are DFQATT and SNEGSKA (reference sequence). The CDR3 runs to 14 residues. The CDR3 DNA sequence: TGCAGCGCCGATCTAGCGGGGGGTACCGGGGAGCTGTTTTTT. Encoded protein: CSADLAGGTGELFF.

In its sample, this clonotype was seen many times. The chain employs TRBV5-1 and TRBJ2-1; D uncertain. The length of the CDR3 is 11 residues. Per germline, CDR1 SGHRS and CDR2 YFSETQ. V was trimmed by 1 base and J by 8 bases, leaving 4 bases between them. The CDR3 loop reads CASSLKDEQFF. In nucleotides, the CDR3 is TGCGCCAGCAGCTTGAAGGATGAGCAGTTCTTC.